Below are 26 T cell receptor beta chains sequenced from a single sample in a study of blood T cell repertoires in COVID-19. Libraries were prepared by immunoSEQ multiplex PCR; TCRdb keeps only in-frame clonotypes and omits some of them. The top ten clones hold 10% to 15% of a sample with approximately 140,000 clones, more than 65% of them seen once. The sequenced material came from peripheral blood. These receptors all stem from a man older than 75 with acute or convalescent COVID-19.

The chain recombines TRBV27 with TRBJ1-1; no reliable D call. The CDR3 is 10 amino acids. In germline, CDR1 is MNHEY, CDR2 SMNVEV (reference sequence). CDR3: CTDREAEAFF. The CDR3 DNA sequence: TGTACCGACCGGGAAGCTGAAGCTTTCTTT.

The chain carries TRBV30 and TRBJ1-2; D uncertain. The CDR3 has 13 amino acids. Trimming removed 0 bases at V and 5 bases at J, with 10 bases between. Germline CDR1 and CDR2: GTSNPN and SVGIG (reference sequence). This CDR3 is CAWSVDEAYGYTF. The CDR3 nucleotides are TGTGCCTGGAGTGTAGACGAAGCGTATGGCTACACCTTC.

This clone was detected once. The same CDR3 can be traced to other DNA sequences in this sample. This chain links TRBV2 with TRBJ2-2, with a tentative D call TRBD1 (6 bases). The V end lost 6 bases, the J end lost 1 base, and 9 bases lay between the germline ends. Germline CDR1 reads SNHLY; CDR2 reads FYNNEI. The CDR3 spans 14 residues. The CDR3 bases are TGTGCCAGCAGGGGACAAGGGAACACCGGGGAGCTGTTTTTT. Translating gives CASRGQGNTGELFF. Filled out from reference TRBV2 and TRBJ2-2, the complete variable domain reads EPEVTQTPSHQVTQMGQEVILRCVPISNHLYFYWYRQILGQKVEFLVSFYNNEISEKSEIFDDQFSVERPDGSNFTLKIRSTKLEDSAMYFCASRGQGNTGELFFGEGSRLTVL.

The V call is TRBV11-3, the J call TRBJ2-1, with D possibly matching TRBD2 (5 bases). This CDR3 is built from 17 residues. The germline CDR1 and CDR2 sequences are SGHNT and YENEEA. Trimming stripped 2 bases from V and 0 bases from J, with 14 bases between. The CDR3 DNA reads TGTGCCAGCAGCTTAATGGACTCTTTGAGCTCCTACAATGAGCAGTTCTTC. It yields the protein CASSLMDSLSSYNEQFF.

The rearrangement joins TRBV7-9 to TRBJ2-2; 9 bases are shared with TRBD2. This CDR3 is built from 15 residues. Germline values: CDR1 SEHNR, CDR2 FQNEAQ (reference sequence). V was clipped by 6 bases and J by 5 bases; unmatched bases: 7. DNA for the CDR3: TGTGCCAGCAGAGAGTCTAGCGGGGAAACCGGGGAGCTGTTTTTT. Translated, it gives CASRESSGETGELFF.

This sequence joins TRBV28 and TRBJ2-1; 10 bases match TRBD1. The V gene end was trimmed by 8 bases and the J gene end by 5 bases; junction bases not matched to a gene: 12. Germline CDR1 and CDR2: MDHEN and SYDVKM. This CDR3 spans 16 amino acids. The CDR3 sequence: CASRDRGWRDNNEQFF. For the CDR3, the DNA is TGTGCCAGCCGGGACAGGGGTTGGCGAGACAACAATGAGCAGTTCTTC.

Notes on this clone: At one boundary the junction diverges from the germline segment, which might be a read error. Here the CDR3 DNA reads TGTGCCAGCAGTCAAGCGTTCAGGGGTGACGCTTTCTTT. Translating it yields CASSQAFRGDAFF. The chain combines TRBV6-1 with TRBJ1-1; possible D gene TRBD1, 6 bases. The length of the CDR3 is 13 residues. CDR1 and CDR2 (germline): MNHNS, SASEGT.

In this sample, this clone turned up once. This sequence joins TRBV7-2 and TRBJ1-5; 7 nucleotides line up with TRBD1. CDR3 length equals 14 residues. With 7 bases clipped from V and 6 bases from J, the junction kept 9 bases outside the gene matches. Germline CDR1 reads SGHTA; CDR2 reads FQGNSA. CDR3 amino acids: CASTRQGEGQPQHF. The CDR3 nucleotides read TGTGCCAGCACCCGACAGGGTGAGGGTCAGCCCCAGCATTTT.

CDR3 nucleotides: TGTGCCAGCAGACCCCGACAGGAAGACTATGGCTACACCTTC. This encodes CASRPRQEDYGYTF. The J gene is TRBJ1-2, the V gene TRBV6-5; tentative D call: TRBD1 (6 bases). Trimming removed 6 bases at V and 3 bases at J, with 14 bases between. The CDR3 runs 14 residues. The germline CDR1 and CDR2 sequences are MNHEY and SVGAGI.

This chain joins TRBV24-1 and TRBJ1-5, with D unclear. The CDR3 covers 15 residues. Germline V gene data show CDR1 as KGHDR and CDR2 as SFDVKD. Trimming left V 4 bases short and J 4 bases short, with 13 bases between. In DNA, the CDR3 is TGTGCCACCAGTGAGACGGGGTCCCAGAATCAGCCCCAGCATTTT. It codes for CATSETGSQNQPQHF.

The genes are TRBV4-1 and TRBJ1-6; D is uncertain. The CDR3 extends over 16 amino acids. Germline assignment: CDR1 MGHRA and CDR2 YSYEKL. V lost 1 base, J lost 8 bases, and 15 bases lay in between. Written as DNA, the CDR3 is TGCGCCAGCAGCCAAGTCCTCAAGGTGGGAGATTCACCCCTCCACTTT. It translates to CASSQVLKVGDSPLHF.

The V and J genes are TRBV27 and TRBJ1-3; D is unclear. Trimming cost V 2 bases and J 2 bases, with 10 bases left between them. The germline V gene has CDR1 MNHEY and CDR2 SMNVEV (reference sequence). The CDR3 loop spans 15 amino acids. The CDR3 protein is CASSLNSGAGNTIYF. DNA of the CDR3: TGTGCCAGCAGTTTAAATTCCGGTGCTGGAAACACCATATATTTT.

The chain couples TRBV18 to TRBJ2-3, with a tentative D call TRBD2 (5 bases). The CDR3 has 16 amino acids. Germline lookup yields CDR1 KGHSH and CDR2 LQKENI. Trimming took off 6 bases at V and 2 bases at J, with 18 bases between the two ends. This CDR3 is CASSPVRAGPTDTQYF. For the CDR3, the DNA is TGTGCCAGCTCTCCAGTGAGGGCGGGCCCCACAGATACGCAGTATTTT.

This chain connects TRBV6-2 or TRBV6-3 to TRBJ2-5; 14 nucleotides line up with TRBD2. V lost 2 bases to trimming and J lost 5 bases; unmatched junction nucleotides: 13. CDR3 length: 19 amino acids. Germline values: CDR1 MNHEY, CDR2 SVGEGT. The CDR3 protein is CASSYGAGTSGGYSETQYF. DNA for the CDR3: TGTGCCAGCAGTTACGGGGCCGGGACTAGCGGGGGATATTCGGAGACCCAGTACTTC.

In nucleotides, the CDR3 is TGTGCCAGCAGCTTGAGGGCAGGGGCTTGGAATCAGCCCCAGCATTTT. This sequence encodes CASSLRAGAWNQPQHF. The gene calls are TRBV7-2 and TRBJ1-5; D may be TRBD1 (6 bases). This CDR3 spans 16 amino acids. Germline loops: CDR1 SGHTA, CDR2 FQGNSA. Trimming pared 3 bases from V and 4 bases from J, leaving 16 bases between. Combining the CDR3 with reference TRBV7-2 and TRBJ1-5 gives the whole variable domain GAGVSQSPSNKVTEKGKDVELRCDPISGHTALYWYRQSLGQGLEFLIYFQGNSAPDKSGLPSDRFSAERTGGSVSTLTIQRTQQEDSAVYLCASSLRAGAWNQPQHFGDGTRLSIL.

This clone was detected only once. CDR3 sequence: CASSPQGAFNYGYTF. The CDR3 DNA is TGTGCCAGCAGCCCGCAGGGGGCATTTAACTATGGCTACACCTTC. V gene TRBV6-2 or TRBV6-3 combines with J gene TRBJ1-2, with 8 bases aligning to TRBD1. Germline lookup yields CDR1 MNHEY and CDR2 SVGEGT. The V segment lost 6 bases and the J segment 1 base; nucleotides outside the gene matches: 7. This CDR3 is built from 15 residues.

The rearrangement joins TRBV5-4 to TRBJ2-3, with 8 positions matching TRBD2. This CDR3 has 15 residues. With V trimmed by 4 bases and J by 3 bases, 7 bases remained unmatched. CDR1 is SGHNT and CDR2 is YYREEE in the germline V gene (reference sequence). The CDR3 protein is CASSGGGRVTDTQYF. The CDR3 nucleotides read TGTGCCAGCAGCGGCGGGGGGAGGGTAACAGATACGCAGTATTTT.

The chain uses TRBV7-8 and TRBJ1-1; 8 nucleotides line up with TRBD1. Germline loops: CDR1 SGHVS, CDR2 FQNEAQ. This CDR3 contains 13 residues. Trimming removed 5 bases from V and 4 bases from J; junction bases left unmatched: 3. Here the CDR3 reads CASSTTGGTEAFF. Here the CDR3 DNA reads TGTGCCAGCAGCACCACAGGGGGCACTGAAGCTTTCTTT.

This clone was recorded once. The chain carries TRBV4-2 and TRBJ2-7; 15 bases align to TRBD2. This CDR3 is built from 16 residues. Germline V gives CDR1 LGHNA, CDR2 YNFKEQ. Trimming removed 2 bases from V and 4 bases from J; junction bases left unmatched: 3. The CDR3 loop is CASSQRTSGGAYEQYF. DNA of the CDR3: TGTGCCAGCAGCCAACGGACTAGCGGGGGGGCATACGAGCAGTACTTC.

The chain uses TRBV2 and TRBJ2-5, with D unresolved. V was shortened by 1 base and J by 12 bases, with 9 bases between the two germline ends. CDR3 length equals 11 residues. Germline CDR1 and CDR2: SNHLY and FYNNEI. CDR3 nucleotide sequence: TGTGCCAGCAGTGAAGGTCCCGAGGAGTACTTC. Protein: CASSEGPEEYF.

This clone occurred once. The chain joins TRBV28 to TRBJ1-5, with D possibly matching TRBD1 (5 bases). The CDR3 consists of 15 residues. Germline values: CDR1 MDHEN, CDR2 SYDVKM. The germline V and J ends were trimmed by 6 bases and 1 base, with 13 bases remaining between them. The CDR3 sequence is CASRLSGGSNQPQHF. The CDR3 DNA follows: TGTGCCAGCAGGCTCTCCGGGGGAAGCAATCAGCCCCAGCATTTT.

This clone was observed a few times. The J gene is TRBJ1-5, the V gene TRBV27; no firm D call. This CDR3 region has 14 residues. Trimming took 4 bases from V and 7 from J, leaving 14 bases between them. Germline V gene sequence: CDR1 MNHEY, CDR2 SMNVEV (reference sequence). The chain's CDR3 is CASSSKGGIQPQHF. The CDR3 DNA reads as TGTGCCAGCAGTTCGAAAGGAGGTATCCAGCCCCAGCATTTT.

The chain links TRBV11-2 to TRBJ1-1, with a possible D match to TRBD1 (6 bases). The CDR3 covers 15 residues. Germline V gene sequence: CDR1 SGHAT, CDR2 FQNNGV. Trimming removed 2 bases at V and 7 bases at J, with 17 bases between. The CDR3 nucleotides are TGTGCCAGCAGCTTATCTGGGGGGGCTACCAATGAAGCTTTCTTT. Its protein is CASSLSGGATNEAFF.

This clone appeared once. The chain links TRBV27 to TRBJ1-6, with a weak D call TRBD1 (6 bases). Per the germline V gene, CDR1 is MNHEY and CDR2 is SMNVEV (reference sequence). The V end lost 8 bases, the J end lost 8 bases, and 13 bases lay between the germline ends. This CDR3 is built from 13 residues. The CDR3 bases are TGTGCCAGCGCCGGACAGCTTCATTCACCCCTCCACTTT. Its translation: CASAGQLHSPLHF.

The chain carries TRBV5-5 and TRBJ2-7, with a possible D match to TRBD1 (6 bases). There are 15 residues in the CDR3. Germline V gene data show CDR1 as SGHKS and CDR2 as YYEKEE (reference sequence). V was clipped by 2 bases and J by 0 bases, with 12 bases between them. The CDR3 sequence: CASSLEGVSSYEQYF. The CDR3 DNA reads as TGTGCCAGCAGCTTAGAGGGGGTGAGCTCCTACGAGCAGTACTTC.

The chain carries TRBV7-3 and TRBJ2-2, with D possibly matching TRBD1 (5 bases). Germline CDR1 SGHTA, CDR2 FQGTGA. The V end was cut by 5 bases, the J end by 1 base, with 11 bases between. CDR3 length: 15 residues. CDR3 coding DNA: TGTGCCAGCAGCACAGACAGAGGGAACACCGGGGAGCTGTTTTTT. Protein sequence: CASSTDRGNTGELFF.